This T cell receptor beta chain was obtained from a study of beta chain features in type 1 diabetes. Study summary: No patient-donor differences in age, gender, total cells or subset yield.

The junction had 15 bases not matched to a gene; V was cut back by 2 bases and J by 4 bases. The germline V gene encodes CDR1 GTSNPN and CDR2 SVGIG (reference sequence). This CDR3 region has 18 residues. Notes on the study in general: The study found fewer insertions and more deletions at VDJ junctions in type 1 diabetes patients.

Each sorted fraction was over 95% pure. cDNA synthesis used the whole RNA isolate, giving expressed TCRB sequences. The method was immunoSEQ multiplex PCR; TCRdb's version includes in-frame clones alone and lacks a portion of them. The repertoire holds 4,500 to 7,000 clones, with 60% to 85% as singletons. About this clone itself: No antigen is known for it.

The chain combines TRBV30 with TRBJ1-2; 11 bases map to TRBD1. Sequencing was performed on Tregs from blood. The sequence came from a man aged 18 to 35 in good health. The CDR3, as DNA: TGTGCCTGGAGTCGGGGTCGTTTACGGGACAGGGGGATCTATGGCTACACCTTC. It specifies CAWSRGRLRDRGIYGYTF. The variable domain in full, with the rest retrieved from reference TRBV30 and TRBJ1-2, is SQTIHQWPATLVQPVGSPLSLECTVEGTSNPNLYWYRQAAGRGLQLLFYSVGIGQISSEVPQNLSASRPQDRQFILSSKKLLLSDSGFYLCAWSRGRLRDRGIYGYTFGSGTRLTVV.